What follows are 18 T cell receptor beta chains derived from one specimen sequenced in a study of shared clonotypes between healthy human individuals. TCRdb's copy holds only in-frame clones and misses some; the assay was immunoSEQ multiplex PCR. The data show over 950,000 clones, 60% to 85% seen once. Sequences were obtained from memory CD4+ T cells from PBMCs. As for subset: CD45RA-negative fraction. These receptors all stem from a man in his late teens or twenties in good health. Some clones in this sample may be carry-over from other donors' samples.

The chain has TRBV2 and TRBJ2-1; tentatively, D is TRBD2 (7 bases). CDR1 and CDR2 from the germline V gene are SNHLY and FYNNEI. The CDR3 length is 12 residues. Trimming pared 11 bases from V and 10 bases from J, leaving 18 bases between. The CDR3 sequence is CAGGAYREEQFF. DNA of the CDR3: TGTGCCGGGGGGGCCTACCGCGAGGAGCAGTTCTTC. Together with reference TRBV2 and TRBJ2-1, the CDR3 gives the full variable domain: EPEVTQTPSHQVTQMGQEVILRCVPISNHLYFYWYRQILGQKVEFLVSFYNNEISEKSEIFDDQFSVERPDGSNFTLKIRSTKLEDSAMYFCAGGAYREEQFFGPGTRLTVL.

The chain couples TRBV7-2 to TRBJ2-5; a weak D match, TRBD2 (5 bases). V was pared by 5 bases and J by 4 bases, with 14 bases between. This CDR3 is built from 14 residues. The germline V gene encodes CDR1 SGHTA and CDR2 FQGNSA. CDR3 DNA: TGTGCCAGCAGCCCAAGCGGTCCCGGAGAGACCCAGTACTTC. Protein sequence: CASSPSGPGETQYF.

This clone was counted only a few times. The V and J genes are TRBV19 and TRBJ1-5, with unresolved D. The CDR3 extends over 13 amino acids. Looked up from germline, CDR1 is LNHDA and CDR2 is SQIVND (reference sequence). Trimming left V 11 bases short and J 2 bases short, with 13 bases between. This chain's CDR3 is CAGPILGNQPQHF. In DNA form, the CDR3 reads TGTGCCGGCCCCATTTTGGGCAATCAGCCCCAGCATTTT.

The rearrangement links TRBV5-4 to TRBJ2-1; D is undetermined. The germline V gene encodes CDR1 SGHNT and CDR2 YYREEE (reference sequence). CDR3 size: 14 residues. Between the trimmed V and J ends, which lost 3 bases and 3 bases, there was a span of 10 bases. The CDR3 reads CASSSTSYYNEQFF. Here the CDR3 DNA reads TGTGCCAGCAGCTCGACAAGCTACTACAATGAGCAGTTCTTC. The full variable domain, rest sourced from reference TRBV5-4 and TRBJ2-1, is ETGVTQSPTHLIKTRGQQVTLRCSSQSGHNTVSWYQQALGQGPQFIFQYYREEENGRGNFPPRFSGLQFPNYSSELNVNALELDDSALYLCASSSTSYYNEQFFGPGTRLTVL.

As regards this clone: This may be a read error: a much more frequent sequence differs by one nucleotide. Other DNA sequences within the sample encode an identical CDR3. The J gene is TRBJ2-1, the V gene TRBV5-1; D tentatively fits TRBD1 or TRBD2 (5 bases each). This CDR3 is built from 15 residues. Germline V gene data show CDR1 as SGHRS and CDR2 as YFSETQ. Trimming left V 2 bases short and J 0 bases short, with 9 bases between. The CDR3 sequence is CASSFEGTSYNEQFF. The CDR3 nucleotides are TGCGCCAGCAGCTTTGAGGGGACCTCCTACAATGAGCAGTTCTTC.

The rearrangement joins TRBV7-9 to TRBJ2-1; 10 nucleotides align to TRBD2. V lost 11 bases and J lost 7; bases outside the gene matches: 5. This CDR3 is 12 amino acids long. Germline-derived CDR1 and CDR2 are SEHNR and FQNEAQ (reference sequence). In DNA, the CDR3 is TGTGCCCAGCGGGGGGGCTATAATGAGCAGTTCTTC. This sequence encodes CAQRGGYNEQFF.

The rearrangement joins TRBV4-1 to TRBJ2-5, with 9 positions matching TRBD2. V lost 0 bases and J lost 1; bases outside the gene matches: 12. Germline assignment: CDR1 MGHRA and CDR2 YSYEKL. The CDR3 contains 19 residues. The CDR3 DNA reads as TGCGCCAGCAGCCAAGATCAATCTTCCCTAGCGGGATCCCAAGAGACCCAGTACTTC. Protein product: CASSQDQSSLAGSQETQYF.

This clone has only a few counts. The rearrangement uses TRBV6-1 and TRBJ1-5; D may be TRBD1 (5 bases). CDR1 is MNHNS, CDR2 SASEGT, per germline. Trimming took off 6 bases at V and 5 bases at J, with 14 bases between the two ends. The CDR3 runs to 14 residues. The CDR3 is CASSNSGGDQPQHF. The CDR3 region has the DNA TGTGCCAGCAGCAACTCCGGAGGGGATCAGCCCCAGCATTTT.

The chain recombines TRBV7-3 with TRBJ2-5, with 7 bases identical to TRBD1. Near its end, the DNA agrees better with TRBJ2-7, so the J call may be wrong. The CDR3 consists of 14 residues. Germline V gene data show CDR1 as SGHTA and CDR2 as FQGTGA. CDR3 DNA sequence: TGTGCCAGCAGCTTAAATCGGGGACAGTACGAGCAGTACTTC. It is translated as CASSLNRGQYEQYF.

The chain combines TRBV20-1 with TRBJ1-2; 7 nucleotides agree with TRBD1. Germline CDR1 reads DFQATT; CDR2 reads SNEGSKA (reference sequence). V was pared by 6 bases and J by 5 bases, with 3 bases of the junction left unmatched. CDR3 length equals 11 residues. CDR3 sequence reads: CSATTGYGYTF. CDR3 bases: TGCAGTGCCACGACAGGGTATGGCTACACCTTC.

V is TRBV4-1 and J is TRBJ1-5, with D hard to call. V lost 0 bases and J lost 3, with 6 bases in between. The CDR3 runs 14 residues. The germline gives CDR1 MGHRA, CDR2 YSYEKL. CDR3 bases: TGCGCCAGCAGCCAAGATCGATTCAATCAGCCCCAGCATTTT. Protein product: CASSQDRFNQPQHF.

This clone was observed a few times. This sequence joins TRBV14 and TRBJ2-5; 8 bases are a match to TRBD1. Germline V gene lookup returns CDR1 SGHDN and CDR2 FVKESK. After removal of 4 bases from V and 5 bases from J, the junction contained 24 bases not matched to a gene. This CDR3 region has 20 residues. CDR3 amino acids: CASSLSRLTNFRQGWETQYF. DNA of the CDR3: TGTGCCAGCAGCCTATCACGTTTAACCAATTTTCGACAGGGGTGGGAGACCCAGTACTTC.

The CDR3: CASSSGQGANYGYTF. CDR3 sequence (DNA): TGTGCCAGCAGTTCGGGACAGGGTGCTAACTATGGCTACACCTTC. The genes are TRBV27 and TRBJ1-2, with 9 bases lining up with TRBD1. This CDR3 has 15 residues. V dropped 4 bases and J dropped 0; count of bases not matched to a gene: 3. Per germline, CDR1 MNHEY and CDR2 SMNVEV (reference sequence).

This clone was seen a few times. CDR3 sequence (DNA): TGTGCCAGCTATTCAATCGGGGGAGAACTGTTTTTT. Translated, it gives CASYSIGGELFF. The J gene is TRBJ1-4, the V gene TRBV2; tentative D call: TRBD1 (5 bases). The V end was cut by 8 bases, the J end by 12 bases, with 16 bases between. CDR3 length: 12 amino acids. The germline gives CDR1 SNHLY, CDR2 FYNNEI.

This clone showed up just a few times. The CDR3 region has the DNA TGCACCAGCAGCCCCGGGACTGCCGCTCGCGTCTACGAGCAGTACTTC. This gives the protein CTSSPGTAARVYEQYF. This chain uses TRBV1 with TRBJ2-7; TRBD2 was called by the table and not checked on the DNA. TRBV1 is a known pseudogene. This CDR3 comprises 16 residues.

To note about this clone: The sample carries other DNA sequences with the same CDR3. This chain joins TRBV27 and TRBJ2-7; TRBD2 matches at 9 bases. From germline, CDR1 is MNHEY and CDR2 SMNVEV (reference sequence). This CDR3 has 15 residues. With 1 base clipped from V and 1 base from J, the junction kept 2 bases outside the gene matches. The CDR3 spells CASSLLAGGSYEQYF. The CDR3 DNA sequence: TGTGCCAGCAGTTTATTGGCGGGAGGGTCCTACGAGCAGTACTTC.

The chain is built from TRBV6-1 and TRBJ1-2; no definite D call. Germline assignment: CDR1 MNHNS and CDR2 SASEGT. This CDR3 is built from 12 residues. The V and J ends lost 6 bases and 5 bases respectively, with 10 bases between them. CDR3 coding DNA: TGTGCCAGCAGCCCGACTGCGTATGGCTACACCTTC. Its protein is CASSPTAYGYTF.

This clone was found a few times. The rearrangement uses TRBV27 and TRBJ2-1; unclear D gene. V lost 2 bases and J lost 0, with 17 bases in between. The germline CDR1 and CDR2 sequences are MNHEY and SMNVEV (reference sequence). The CDR3 has 18 residues. CDR3 sequence reads: CASSLGLSSLTSYNEQFF. The DNA for the CDR3 is TGTGCCAGCAGTTTAGGTTTGAGTTCCCTCACCTCCTACAATGAGCAGTTCTTC.